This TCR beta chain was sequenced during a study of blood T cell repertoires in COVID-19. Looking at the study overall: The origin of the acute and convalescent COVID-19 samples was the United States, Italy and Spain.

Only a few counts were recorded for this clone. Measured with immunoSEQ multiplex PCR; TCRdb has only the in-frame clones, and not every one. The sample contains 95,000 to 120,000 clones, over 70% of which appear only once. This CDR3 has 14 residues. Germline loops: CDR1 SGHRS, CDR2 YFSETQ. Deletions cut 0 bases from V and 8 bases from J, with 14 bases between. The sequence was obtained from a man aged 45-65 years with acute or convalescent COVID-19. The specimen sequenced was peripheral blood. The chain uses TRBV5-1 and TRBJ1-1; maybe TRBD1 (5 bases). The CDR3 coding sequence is TGCGCCAGCAGCTTGGATAGGGGTAAGGGAGAAGCTTTCTTT. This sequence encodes CASSLDRGKGEAFF.